This TCR beta chain emerged from a study of shared clonotypes between healthy human individuals. CDR3 length equals 16 residues. Trimming removed 0 bases from V and 6 bases from J, with 14 bases in between. The germline V gene has CDR1 MNHEY and CDR2 SVGAGI. Sorted-subset replicate PCRs used 200 ng DNA, some 33,000 T cell genomes. Measured with immunoSEQ multiplex PCR; TCRdb has only the in-frame clones, and not every one. Of about 2.5 million clones listed, roughly 90% are singletons. The specimen sequenced was naive CD4+ T cells from PBMCs. Indicated subset: CD45RA+ positively selected. This TCR was sampled from a man aged 18 to 29 in good health. Some clones in this sample may be carry-over from other donors' samples. The chain is built from TRBV6-5 and TRBJ2-2; D is perhaps TRBD1 or TRBD2 (7 bases each). As DNA, the CDR3 is TGTGCCAGCAGTTACTCGAAGCCAGGGGGGGCCGGGGAGCTGTTTTTT. Amino acids: CASSYSKPGGAGELFF.